These T cell receptor beta chains were read from a single sample in a study of metastatic and nonmetastatic thyroid tumors. TCRdb ran MiXCR on the PCR reads. The data show about 9,000 clones, roughly 15% seen once. Input material: blood. The receptors were sampled from a female donor with papillary thyroid cancer or a benign thyroid nodule (not recorded which). Some clones in this sample may be carry-over from other donors' samples. CDR3s include the opening cysteine and the closing phenylalanine or tryptophan. The D gene is left open where the match is weak. A row's size may be missing; if present it is once, few, many or a size class.

CDR3: CASSFSRSVYNEQFF
size: many
D: NA
J: TRBJ2-1
length: 15
V: TRBV5-6

CDR3: CASSPTQGANEQYF
size: NA
D: TRBD1
J: TRBJ2-7
length: 14
V: TRBV27

CDR3: CASIAGARYGYTF
size: NA
D: NA
J: TRBJ1-2
length: 13
V: TRBV2

CDR3: CGSSCDSTGYTEAFF
size: NA
D: TRBD1
J: TRBJ1-1
length: 15
V: TRBV7-9

CDR3: CASRRDNRDTEAFF
size: many
D: NA
J: TRBJ1-1
length: 14
V: TRBV10-1

CDR3: CASSEWERAEAFF
size: medium-sized
D: NA
J: TRBJ1-1
length: 13
V: TRBV2

CDR3: CASRGTQREKLFF
size: many
D: NA
J: TRBJ1-4
length: 13
V: TRBV2

CDR3: CASRMTGPYEQYF
size: medium-sized
D: NA
J: TRBJ2-7
length: 13
V: TRBV27

CDR3: CASSLVGTSGRATGELFF
size: medium-sized
D: TRBD2
J: TRBJ2-2
length: 18
V: TRBV11-3

CDR3: CSAIRDGSSYEQYF
size: many
D: NA
J: TRBJ2-7
length: 14
V: TRBV20-1

CDR3: CASSPRDSYEQYF
size: medium-sized
D: NA
J: TRBJ2-7
length: 13
V: TRBV6-1

CDR3: CASSAGQGSAEAFF
size: NA
D: TRBD1
J: TRBJ1-1
length: 14
V: TRBV9

CDR3: CASSPTGGGSTNEKLFF
size: medium-sized
D: NA
J: TRBJ1-4
length: 17
V: TRBV12-3/TRBV12-4

CDR3: CASSLVQPTGELFF
size: medium-sized
D: NA
J: TRBJ2-2
length: 14
V: TRBV27

CDR3: CASSITGTGGSGYTF
size: medium-sized
D: TRBD1
J: TRBJ1-2
length: 15
V: TRBV19

CDR3: CASRAMGGSFTDTQYF
size: medium-sized
D: NA
J: TRBJ2-3
length: 16
V: TRBV6-2/TRBV6-3

CDR3: CASTRRGTEMNTEAFF
size: many
D: TRBD1
J: TRBJ1-1
length: 16
V: TRBV19

CDR3: CASSLWGQGNTGELFF
size: few
D: NA
J: TRBJ2-2
length: 16
V: TRBV12-3/TRBV12-4

CDR3: CAWGAGDTQYF
size: NA
D: NA
J: TRBJ2-3
length: 11
V: TRBV30

CDR3: CASSVFDGGPSYEQYF
size: NA
D: NA
J: TRBJ2-7
length: 16
V: TRBV6-1

CDR3: CASSYSGDDEQFF
size: NA
D: NA
J: TRBJ2-1
length: 13
V: TRBV6-5

CDR3: CASRKVYSGNTIYF
size: medium-sized
D: NA
J: TRBJ1-3
length: 14
V: TRBV19

CDR3: CASLGTGGGSNQPQHF
size: medium-sized
D: TRBD1
J: TRBJ1-5
length: 16
V: TRBV6-1

CDR3: CASSEDRASREQYF
size: few
D: NA
J: TRBJ2-7
length: 14
V: TRBV2

CDR3: CATLAGVAGAWELFF
size: NA
D: NA
J: TRBJ2-2
length: 15
V: TRBV6-1

CDR3: CASSEGNEQFF
size: medium-sized
D: NA
J: TRBJ2-1
length: 11
V: TRBV6-1

CDR3: CASSLGQGGGSDTQYF
size: medium-sized
D: TRBD1
J: TRBJ2-3
length: 16
V: TRBV6-2/TRBV6-3

CDR3: CAISDSTSSGGAGELFF
size: NA
D: TRBD2
J: TRBJ2-2
length: 17
V: TRBV10-3

CDR3: CASSSPKLINEQFF
size: many
D: NA
J: TRBJ2-1
length: 14
V: TRBV7-9

CDR3: CASSPGGNRVNGYTF
size: many
D: NA
J: TRBJ1-2
length: 15
V: TRBV5-4

CDR3: CASRPRQVNTGELFF
size: NA
D: NA
J: TRBJ2-2
length: 15
V: TRBV2

CDR3: CASSSGSFYEQYF
size: NA
D: NA
J: TRBJ2-7
length: 13
V: TRBV6-2/TRBV6-3

CDR3: CASSTRTGLNTEAFF
size: many
D: TRBD1
J: TRBJ1-1
length: 15
V: TRBV5-1

CDR3: CATRNTEAFF
size: many
D: NA
J: TRBJ1-1
length: 10
V: TRBV19

CDR3: CSVEGSLTSTEAFF
size: NA
D: NA
J: TRBJ1-1
length: 14
V: TRBV29-1

CDR3: CSARGRQTYEQYF
size: NA
D: NA
J: TRBJ2-7
length: 13
V: TRBV20-1

CDR3: CASSPLAGVYNEQFF
size: NA
D: TRBD2
J: NA
length: 15
V: TRBV7-3

CDR3: CASSENRDGSPLHF
size: medium-sized
D: NA
J: TRBJ1-6
length: 14
V: TRBV10-1

CDR3: CAWSVGDSSYEQYF
size: medium-sized
D: NA
J: TRBJ2-7
length: 14
V: TRBV30

CDR3: CASSQVGSGELFF
size: medium-sized
D: NA
J: TRBJ2-2
length: 13
V: TRBV3-1